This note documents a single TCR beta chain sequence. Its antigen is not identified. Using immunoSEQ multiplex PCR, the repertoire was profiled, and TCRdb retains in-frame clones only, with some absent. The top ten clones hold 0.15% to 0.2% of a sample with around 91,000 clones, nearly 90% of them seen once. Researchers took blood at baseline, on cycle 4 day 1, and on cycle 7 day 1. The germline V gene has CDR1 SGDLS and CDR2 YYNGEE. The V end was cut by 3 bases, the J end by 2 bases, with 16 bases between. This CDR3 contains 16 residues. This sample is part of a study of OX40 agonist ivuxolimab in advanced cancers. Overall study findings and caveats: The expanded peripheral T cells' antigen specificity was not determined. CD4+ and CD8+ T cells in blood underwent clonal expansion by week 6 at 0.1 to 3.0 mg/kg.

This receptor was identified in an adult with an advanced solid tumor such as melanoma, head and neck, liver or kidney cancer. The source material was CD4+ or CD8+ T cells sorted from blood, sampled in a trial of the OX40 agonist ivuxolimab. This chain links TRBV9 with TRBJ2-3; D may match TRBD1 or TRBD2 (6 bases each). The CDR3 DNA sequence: TGTGCCAGCAGCGCCGGGGGCAGGGAGATCACAGATACGCAGTATTTT. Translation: CASSAGGREITDTQYF.